This T cell receptor beta chain was sequenced during a study of blood T cell repertoires in COVID-19. Background on the study: Acute and convalescent COVID-19 specimens originated in the United States, Italy and Spain.

This CDR3 has 14 residues. V lost 7 bases and J lost 3, with 19 bases in between. Germline V gene data show CDR1 as SQVTM and CDR2 as ANQGSEA. Sequencing used immunoSEQ multiplex PCR; TCRdb keeps in-frame clones, though not all of them. The sample contains roughly 140,000 clones, 84% of which appear only once. The sample consisted of peripheral blood. The gene calls are TRBV29-1 and TRBJ2-7; D may be TRBD1 (5 bases). The TCR originated in an elderly woman in a cohort sampled during active or convalescent COVID-19. The CDR3 region has the DNA TGCAGCGCTACGATGCTAGGGGCCCGCTACGAGCAGTACTTC. It is translated as CSATMLGARYEQYF.